Shown below are 23 T cell receptor beta chains from a single sample sequenced in a study of blood T cell repertoires in COVID-19. The method was immunoSEQ multiplex PCR; TCRdb's version includes in-frame clones alone and lacks a portion of them. The data show 100,000 to 120,000 clones, about four fifths seen once. Sequencing was done on a sample of peripheral blood. The receptors were sampled from an older woman with acute or convalescent COVID-19.

This chain connects TRBV27 to TRBJ1-4; no definite D call. CDR3 size: 14 residues. V gave up 2 bases and J gave up 10 bases, with 14 bases separating them. Germline CDR1 reads MNHEY; CDR2 reads SMNVEV (reference sequence). CDR3 in amino acids: CASSLGPLGGKLFF. CDR3 nucleotide sequence: TGTGCCAGCAGTTTAGGCCCCCTGGGAGGAAAACTGTTTTTT. The full variable domain, its missing parts supplied by reference TRBV27 and TRBJ1-4, is EAQVTQNPRYLITVTGKKLTVTCSQNMNHEYMSWYRQDPGLGLRQIYYSMNVEVTDKGDVPEGYKVSRKEKRNFPLILESPSPNQTSLYFCASSLGPLGGKLFFGSGTQLSVL.

The rearrangement links TRBV6-5 to TRBJ1-2; D is undetermined. CDR1 MNHEY and CDR2 SVGAGI come from the germline V gene. V was cut by 6 bases and J by 2 bases, with 16 bases left in between. This CDR3 is built from 15 residues. In nucleotides, the CDR3 is TGTGCCAGCAGCCCCACGGAGGGCCGGAACTATGGCTACACCTTC. Translated, it gives CASSPTEGRNYGYTF.

The gene calls are TRBV9 and TRBJ1-2; no definite D call. V shed 0 bases and J shed 6 bases, with 15 bases lying between them. The length of the CDR3 is 15 residues. Per the germline V gene, CDR1 is SGDLS and CDR2 is YYNGEE. In DNA, the CDR3 is TGTGCCAGCAGCGTAGGGGAGGGATCTCTAAATGGCTACACCTTC. As protein: CASSVGEGSLNGYTF.

This clone was observed once. CDR3 sequence (DNA): TGTGCCAGCAGCCCACAGGCTTACTATGGCTACACCTTC. It codes for CASSPQAYYGYTF. V is TRBV28 and J is TRBJ1-2, with D possibly being TRBD1 (5 bases). This CDR3 is 13 amino acids long. Trimming cost V 6 bases and J 3 bases, with 11 bases left between them. Germline V CDR1 and CDR2: MDHEN, SYDVKM.

This clone showed up just once. The chain has TRBV7-3 and TRBJ2-5; D call uncertain. V lost 4 bases and J lost 7, with 13 bases in between. The CDR3 loop spans 13 amino acids. CDR1 and CDR2 from the germline V gene are SGHTA and FQGTGA. CDR3 DNA: TGTGCCAGCAGCTCGAGAACAGATGGGACCCAGTACTTC. It is translated as CASSSRTDGTQYF.

The chain employs TRBV18 and TRBJ1-4, with D unclear. Trimming removed 6 bases from V and 5 bases from J, with 16 bases in between. CDR3 length: 15 amino acids. The germline V gene encodes CDR1 KGHSH and CDR2 LQKENI. The CDR3 here is CASSPNEGPNEKLFF. The CDR3 DNA reads TGTGCCAGCTCGCCTAATGAGGGCCCGAATGAAAAACTGTTTTTT.

This clone was found once. The CDR3 DNA reads as TGCGTGGCAGGGGATGAAAAACTGTTTTTT. Amino acids: CVAGDEKLFF. This rearrangement joins TRBV29-1 to TRBJ1-4; tentative D call: TRBD1 (6 bases). Germline values: CDR1 SQVTM, CDR2 ANQGSEA. The CDR3 totals 10 residues.

This chain uses TRBV4-1 with TRBJ2-1; 7 bases map to TRBD2. Unmatched junction bases numbered 5, after V lost 1 base and J lost 8 bases. Germline CDR1 reads MGHRA; CDR2 reads YSYEKL. CDR3 length equals 14 residues. CDR3 DNA: TGCGCCAGCAGCCAAGGGAGACTAGCAGATGAGCAGTTCTTC. Translation gives CASSQGRLADEQFF.

The chain carries TRBV14 and TRBJ2-1; D possibly corresponds to TRBD2 (6 bases). The CDR3 length is 12 residues. V gave up 4 bases and J gave up 10 bases, with 11 bases separating them. Per germline, CDR1 SGHDN and CDR2 FVKESK. CDR3 in DNA: TGTGCCAGCAGCCCGACTAGTTCAGAGCAGTTCTTC. This codes for CASSPTSSEQFF.

The chain has TRBV7-9 and TRBJ1-2; unclear D gene. The germline gives CDR1 SEHNR, CDR2 FQNEAQ (reference sequence). The V and J ends lost 2 bases and 3 bases respectively, with 7 bases between them. The CDR3 spans 13 residues. The CDR3 bases are TGTGCCAGCAGCTTACAGGATTACTATGGCTACACCTTC. Protein product: CASSLQDYYGYTF.

The chain uses TRBV24-1 and TRBJ2-6; 8 bases map to TRBD2. Germline CDR1 reads KGHDR; CDR2 reads SFDVKD. CDR3 length equals 18 residues. The J segment lost 0 bases and the V segment lost 1 base, leaving 4 bases of the junction unmatched. The CDR3 region has the DNA TGTGCCACCAGTGATTTCGGCGGGGGGAGCTCTGGGGCCAACGTCCTGACTTTC. Translated, it gives CATSDFGGGSSGANVLTF.

V and J are TRBV5-1 and TRBJ1-1; a weak D match, TRBD1 (6 bases). Germline CDR1 is SGHRS and CDR2 is YFSETQ. The CDR3 contains 15 residues. Trimming took off 5 bases at V and 4 bases at J, with 18 bases between the two ends. The CDR3 reads CASRLGGLLGTEAFF. The DNA of the CDR3 is TGCGCCAGCAGACTTGGGGGCCTATTGGGCACTGAAGCTTTCTTT.

J is TRBJ1-4 and V is TRBV3-1 (or the pseudogene TRBV3-2), with D unclear. The CDR3 spans 16 residues. V lost 4 bases to trimming and J lost 3 bases, with 15 bases between them. Germline V gene lookup returns CDR1 LGHDT and CDR2 YNNKEL (reference sequence). CDR3: CASSRSREVPNEKLFF. The CDR3 DNA reads as TGTGCCAGCAGCCGATCCCGGGAAGTCCCTAATGAAAAACTGTTTTTT.

The chain links TRBV7-2 to TRBJ2-2, with 9 bases identical to TRBD1. Trimming took 6 bases from V and 0 from J; bases not matched to a gene: 2. The CDR3 extends over 15 amino acids. The V gene's germline CDR1 is SGHTA and CDR2 FQGNSA. The chain's CDR3 is CASRRDRANTGELFF. The CDR3 coding sequence is TGTGCCAGCAGGCGGGACAGGGCGAACACCGGGGAGCTGTTTTTT. Together with reference TRBV7-2 and TRBJ2-2, the CDR3 gives the full variable domain: GAGVSQSPSNKVTEKGKDVELRCDPISGHTALYWYRQSLGQGLEFLIYFQGNSAPDKSGLPSDRFSAERTGGSVSTLTIQRTQQEDSAVYLCASRRDRANTGELFFGEGSRLTVL.

The rearrangement joins TRBV7-2 to TRBJ2-3; 10 bases are shared with TRBD2. The germline CDR1 and CDR2 sequences are SGHTA and FQGNSA. This CDR3 region has 15 residues. V gave up 1 base and J gave up 4 bases; unmatched junction bases: 2. CDR3 amino acids: CASSLVSGGADTQYF. CDR3 sequence (DNA): TGTGCCAGCAGCTTAGTGAGCGGGGGGGCAGATACGCAGTATTTT.

The V and J genes are TRBV10-3 and TRBJ1-4; 11 bases match TRBD1. The CDR3 sequence is 17 residues long. In germline, CDR1 is ENHRY, CDR2 SYGVKD. V lost 6 bases, J lost 8 bases, and 14 bases stayed unmatched. CDR3 protein: CAISGPGQGGGEEKLFF. CDR3 sequence (DNA): TGTGCCATCAGCGGACCGGGACAGGGGGGCGGTGAAGAAAAACTGTTTTTT.

This clone was observed a single time. The gene calls are TRBV6-1 and TRBJ1-4; a weak D match, TRBD1 (6 bases). CDR3 length: 17 amino acids. Germline CDR1 reads MNHNS; CDR2 reads SASEGT. V was clipped by 3 bases and J by 0 bases, with 14 bases between them. The CDR3 DNA reads as TGTGCCAGCAGTGATCGAAGGGGGAGTGCAACTAATGAAAAACTGTTTTTT. Its translation: CASSDRRGSATNEKLFF.

The chain uses TRBV5-4 and TRBJ1-1, with 11 positions matching TRBD1. The V and J ends lost 4 bases and 0 bases, in that order; junction bases with no gene match: 5. This CDR3 has 16 amino acids. The germline CDR1 and CDR2 sequences are SGHNT and YYREEE (reference sequence). CDR3 amino acids: CASSQGQGGMNTEAFF. As DNA, the CDR3 is TGTGCCAGCAGCCAGGGACAGGGGGGGATGAACACTGAAGCTTTCTTT.

Only one count was recorded for this clone. This sequence joins TRBV19 and TRBJ1-6; D is unclear. Germline V gene sequence: CDR1 LNHDA, CDR2 SQIVND (reference sequence). Trimming cost V 2 bases and J 8 bases, with 13 bases left between them. This CDR3 has 15 residues. The DNA for the CDR3 is TGTGCCAGTAGTATATCTCACAGTTTCGATTCACCCCTCCACTTT. It yields the protein CASSISHSFDSPLHF.

The chain employs TRBV27 and TRBJ2-5; D is unresolved. V was clipped by 2 bases and J by 3 bases, with 10 bases between them. CDR1 is MNHEY and CDR2 is SMNVEV in the germline V gene (reference sequence). There are 14 residues in the CDR3. The CDR3 region has the DNA TGTGCCAGCAGTTTAGCGTACGGAGAAGAGACCCAGTACTTC. Amino acids: CASSLAYGEETQYF.

The chain has TRBV9 and TRBJ2-2, with TRBD2 as a possible D gene (6 bases). Trimming left V 0 bases short and J 3 bases short, with 6 bases between. The CDR3 runs to 14 residues. Per the germline V gene, CDR1 is SGDLS and CDR2 is YYNGEE. CDR3 in amino acids: CASSVGGDTGELFF. In DNA form, the CDR3 reads TGTGCCAGCAGCGTAGGGGGGGACACCGGGGAGCTGTTTTTT.

This clone has only one observation. The gene calls are TRBV18 and TRBJ2-7; D call uncertain. V was cut by 3 bases and J by 2 bases, with 11 bases left in between. Germline values: CDR1 KGHSH, CDR2 LQKENI. This CDR3 spans 14 amino acids. CDR3 amino acids: CASSPGRLTYEQYF. Here the CDR3 DNA reads TGTGCCAGCTCACCGGGCCGCCTGACCTACGAGCAGTACTTC.

This chain joins TRBV5-1 and TRBJ1-2, with D tentatively TRBD1 (6 bases). CDR1 is SGHRS and CDR2 is YFSETQ in the germline V gene. V was pared by 3 bases and J by 2 bases, with 20 bases between. This CDR3 spans 17 amino acids. The CDR3 loop reads CASSWGPTGIVNYGYTF. DNA for the CDR3: TGCGCCAGCAGCTGGGGTCCTACAGGGATAGTAAACTATGGCTACACCTTC.